These 16 T cell receptor beta chains share one sample of origin, sequenced in a study of blood T cell repertoires in COVID-19. TCRdb's copy holds only in-frame clones and misses some; the assay was immunoSEQ multiplex PCR. The data show 150,000 to 190,000 clones, less than 90% seen once. The specimen sequenced was peripheral blood. The receptors were gathered from a woman in her 70s with acute or convalescent COVID-19.

In this sample, this clone turned up once. The gene calls are TRBV2 and TRBJ1-2; tentative D call: TRBD1 (6 bases). Per germline, CDR1 SNHLY and CDR2 FYNNEI. The CDR3 has 14 residues. Trimming cost V 4 bases and J 6 bases, with 15 bases left between them. CDR3 nucleotide sequence: TGTGCCAGCAGTGTTTCGGGCAGGGGTAATGGCTACACCTTC. Protein product: CASSVSGRGNGYTF.

The rearrangement joins TRBV2 to TRBJ1-4, with D perhaps TRBD1 (6 bases). Per germline, CDR1 SNHLY and CDR2 FYNNEI. Trimming removed 7 bases from V and 1 base from J, with 13 bases in between. This CDR3 comprises 15 residues. The CDR3 nucleotides are TGTGCCAGCAACAGGGAGGGGGGAACTAATGAAAAACTGTTTTTT. This sequence encodes CASNREGGTNEKLFF. Complete variable domain (other parts from reference TRBV2 and TRBJ1-4): EPEVTQTPSHQVTQMGQEVILRCVPISNHLYFYWYRQILGQKVEFLVSFYNNEISEKSEIFDDQFSVERPDGSNFTLKIRSTKLEDSAMYFCASNREGGTNEKLFFGSGTQLSVL.

The chain combines TRBV19 with TRBJ2-1; D perhaps matches TRBD2 (7 bases). V was trimmed by 1 base and J by 8 bases, leaving 15 bases between them. Germline loops: CDR1 LNHDA, CDR2 SQIVND (reference sequence). The CDR3 is made up of 15 amino acids. CDR3 coding DNA: TGTGCCAGTAGTATAGGCGGCGGGGGCCGCCATGAGCAGTTCTTC. Protein: CASSIGGGGRHEQFF. Looking up the rest from reference TRBV19 and TRBJ2-1 gives the full variable domain: DGGITQSPKYLFRKEGQNVTLSCEQNLNHDAMYWYRQDPGQGLRLIYYSQIVNDFQKGDIAEGYSVSREKKESFPLTVTSAQKNPTAFYLCASSIGGGGRHEQFFGPGTRLTVL.

This chain uses TRBV5-5 with TRBJ2-3; D is unresolved. V lost 2 bases and J lost 0, with 10 bases in between. Per the germline V gene, CDR1 is SGHKS and CDR2 is YYEKEE (reference sequence). The CDR3 sequence is 15 residues long. The DNA of the CDR3 is TGTGCCAGCAGCTTCAGTGTACGTAGCACAGATACGCAGTATTTT. Its protein product is CASSFSVRSTDTQYF.

This clone was seen a single time. The V and J genes are TRBV19 and TRBJ2-2, with D perhaps matching TRBD1 (6 bases). The CDR3 covers 14 residues. V was pared by 4 bases and J by 9 bases, with 15 bases between. The germline gives CDR1 LNHDA, CDR2 SQIVND (reference sequence). The CDR3 nucleotides read TGTGCCAGTAGTACTTTGGGGGCGCCCCGGGAGCTGTTTTTT. Its translation is CASSTLGAPRELFF.

This chain joins TRBV6-5 and TRBJ2-2; 10 nucleotides agree with TRBD1. From germline, CDR1 is MNHEY and CDR2 SVGAGI. Trimming took 6 bases from V and 5 from J; bases not matched to a gene: 3. The CDR3 length is 14 residues. Here the CDR3 DNA reads TGTGCCAGCAGCCGGACAGGGGGGACCGGGGAGCTGTTTTTT. Translation gives CASSRTGGTGELFF.

A note on this clone: The sample has other DNA sequences that encode this CDR3 too. The CDR3 nucleotides read TGTGCCAGCAGCTTAGCTAGCGGGGGGAGGGAGACCCAGTACTTC. Translating gives CASSLASGGRETQYF. The V gene is TRBV7-2, the J gene TRBJ2-5; 10 positions match TRBD2. The germline gives CDR1 SGHTA, CDR2 FQGNSA. CDR3 length: 15 amino acids. The junction had 3 bases not matched to a gene; V was cut back by 0 bases and J by 5 bases.

The J gene is TRBJ1-4, the V gene TRBV28, with 7 nucleotides matching TRBD1. Germline CDR1 is MDHEN and CDR2 is SYDVKM. The CDR3 spans 15 residues. The ends lost 3 bases at V and 3 bases at J; junction bases unmatched: 4. CDR3 bases: TGTGCCAGCAGTTTGGAGGGGACAGCTAATGAAAAACTGTTTTTT. This sequence encodes CASSLEGTANEKLFF.

In DNA, the CDR3 is TGCGCCAGCAGCCAAGATCGTCACGGGGGGGCCTTTGGGAACACCGGGGAGCTGTTTTTT. The encoded protein is CASSQDRHGGAFGNTGELFF. The rearrangement uses TRBV4-1 and TRBJ2-2, with 8 bases lining up with TRBD2. The germline V gene encodes CDR1 MGHRA and CDR2 YSYEKL. CDR3 length equals 20 residues. Trimming at V came to 0 bases and at J to 1 base, leaving 13 bases not matched to a gene.

This clone was detected a few times. The chain joins TRBV19 to TRBJ1-2; TRBD1 matches at 8 bases. CDR3 size: 15 residues. Germline CDR1 reads LNHDA; CDR2 reads SQIVND (reference sequence). Trimming cost V 5 bases and J 10 bases; bases outside gene matches: 15. The chain's CDR3 is CASSPRTGQRILYTF. The DNA for the CDR3 is TGTGCCAGTAGTCCACGGACAGGGCAACGGATCCTCTACACCTTC.

The chain has TRBV30 and TRBJ2-7; no definite D call. V was pared by 4 bases and J by 2 bases, with 9 bases between. CDR1 and CDR2 (germline): GTSNPN, SVGIG (reference sequence). The CDR3 runs to 12 residues. The DNA for the CDR3 is TGTGCCTGGACGAAGTTAGCCTACGAGCAGTACTTC. This translates into CAWTKLAYEQYF.

The chain combines TRBV7-9 with TRBJ1-1; D gene ambiguous. CDR1 SEHNR and CDR2 FQNEAQ come from the germline V gene (reference sequence). This CDR3 comprises 13 residues. Trimming stripped 3 bases from V and 4 bases from J, with 9 bases between. The CDR3 loop reads CASSLWQATEAFF. CDR3 nucleotide sequence: TGTGCCAGCAGCTTGTGGCAGGCCACTGAAGCTTTCTTT.

CDR3 coding DNA: TGTGCCAGCAGCTTGGATAATAGACAGCCCCAGCATTTT. Translating gives CASSLDNRQPQHF. The genes are TRBV5-8 and TRBJ1-5; D gene unclear. This CDR3 has 13 amino acids. The germline V gene has CDR1 SGHTS and CDR2 YDEGEE. V was clipped by 0 bases and J by 7 bases, with 8 bases between them.

The chain uses TRBV3-1 (or the pseudogene TRBV3-2) and TRBJ1-2, with a possible D match to TRBD1 (6 bases). The CDR3 totals 15 residues. Trimming stripped 4 bases from V and 8 bases from J, with 20 bases between. Looked up from germline, CDR1 is LGHDT and CDR2 is YNNKEL (reference sequence). This CDR3 reads CASSRGRQEAIGYTF. In nucleotides, the CDR3 is TGTGCCAGCAGCCGAGGACGACAGGAGGCTATCGGCTACACCTTC.

The CDR3 loop is CASSQSPNSPLHF. The CDR3 DNA reads as TGCGCCAGCAGCCAATCCCCTAATTCACCCCTCCACTTT. V is TRBV5-1 and J is TRBJ1-6; D not certain. This CDR3 spans 13 amino acids. The germline V gene has CDR1 SGHRS and CDR2 YFSETQ. The V end was cut by 4 bases, the J end by 6 bases, with 8 bases between.

The chain has TRBV18 and TRBJ1-5; weak D call: TRBD1 (6 bases). Between the trimmed V and J ends, which lost 6 bases and 6 bases, there was a span of 18 bases. CDR3 length: 15 amino acids. CDR1 is KGHSH and CDR2 is LQKENI in the germline V gene. DNA of the CDR3: TGTGCCAGCTCCCGGCGGGGGGGGCAGGGTCAGCCCCAGCATTTT. Amino acids: CASSRRGGQGQPQHF.